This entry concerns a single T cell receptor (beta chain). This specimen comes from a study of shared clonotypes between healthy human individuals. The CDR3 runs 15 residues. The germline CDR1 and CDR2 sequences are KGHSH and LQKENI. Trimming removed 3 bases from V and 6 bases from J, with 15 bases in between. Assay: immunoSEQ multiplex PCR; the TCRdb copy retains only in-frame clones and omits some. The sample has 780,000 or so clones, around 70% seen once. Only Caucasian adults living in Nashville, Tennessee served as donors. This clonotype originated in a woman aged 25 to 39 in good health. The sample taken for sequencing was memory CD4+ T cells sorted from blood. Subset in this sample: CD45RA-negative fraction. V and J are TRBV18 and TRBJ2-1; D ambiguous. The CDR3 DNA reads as TGTGCCAGCTCACCCCAGAGTGCCCCTCGCAATGAGCAGTTCTTC. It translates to CASSPQSAPRNEQFF.